One T cell receptor beta chain is described in this entry. The protocol was immunoSEQ multiplex PCR, while the TCRdb copy is restricted to in-frame clones and leaves out a portion. The sample records about 380,000 clones, about 80% being singletons. The sample is drawn from a study of Ad26.COV2.S vaccination and SARS-CoV-2 variants. The V gene's germline CDR1 is SGHTA and CDR2 FQGTGA. V was pared by 5 bases and J by 6 bases, with 10 bases of the junction left unmatched. The CDR3 covers 15 residues. The treatment denotes: some 19 received Ad26.COV2.S at low or high dose, single or two shots; five or six received placebo; per-sample allocation not given. Sampling happened 63 days after the first vaccine or placebo injection. An Ad26 vector expressing Wuhan-strain SARS-CoV-2 spike constituted the vaccine.

This TCR derives from a person between 18 and 60 years old who received the Ad26.COV2.S COVID-19 vaccine or a placebo. Sequences were derived from peripheral blood, sampled in a trial of Ad26.COV2.S vaccine versus placebo. The chain joins TRBV7-3 to TRBJ2-7, with TRBD1 identical over 10 bases. The CDR3 DNA is TGTGCCAGCAGCCCCGCGACAGGGGGCTCCGGCGAGCAGTACTTC. It codes for CASSPATGGSGEQYF.